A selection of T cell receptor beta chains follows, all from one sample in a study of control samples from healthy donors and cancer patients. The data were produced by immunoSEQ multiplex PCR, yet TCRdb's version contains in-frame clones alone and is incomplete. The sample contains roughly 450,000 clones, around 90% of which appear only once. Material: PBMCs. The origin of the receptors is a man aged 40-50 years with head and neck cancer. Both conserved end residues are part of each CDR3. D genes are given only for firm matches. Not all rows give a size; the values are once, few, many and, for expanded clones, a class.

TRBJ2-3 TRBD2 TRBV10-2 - TGCGCCAGCAGTGAGCTCGGTCTAGCGGTCACAGATACGCAGTATTTT CASSELGLAVTDTQYF
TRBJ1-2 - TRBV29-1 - TGCAGCGTTGGGGGGACCGCTTATGGCTACACCTTC CSVGGTAYGYTF
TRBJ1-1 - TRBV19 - TGTGCCAGTAGTAGGGTGGAGGGCACTGAAGCTTTCTTT CASSRVEGTEAFF
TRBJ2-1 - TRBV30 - TGTGCCTGGAGTGTCGGGGTGCTCAATGAGCAGTTCTTC CAWSVGVLNEQFF
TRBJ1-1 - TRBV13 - TGTGCCAGCAGCTTAGTCACTGAAGCTTTCTTT CASSLVTEAFF
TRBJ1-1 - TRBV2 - TGTGCCAGCAAGGGGACACGGAGTCAGAACACTGAAGCTTTCTTT CASKGTRSQNTEAFF
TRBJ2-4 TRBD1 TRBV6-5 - TGTGCCAGCAGTCCGACGGACAGGGTAGGAAACATTCAGTACTTC CASSPTDRVGNIQYF
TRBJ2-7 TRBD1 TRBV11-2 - TGTGCCAGCAGCCAGTGGGACAGCTCCTCCTACGAGCAGTACTTC CASSQWDSSSYEQYF
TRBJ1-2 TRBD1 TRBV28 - TGTGCCAGCAGCCGGGACAGGGTCTATGGCTACACCTTC CASSRDRVYGYTF
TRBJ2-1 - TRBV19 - TGTGCCAGTAGTATTGGCCCCCGGACGGGGACCTACAATGAGCAGTTCTTC CASSIGPRTGTYNEQFF
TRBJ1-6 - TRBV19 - TGTGCCAGTAGTATATTAGTGGATTCACCCCTCCACTTT CASSILVDSPLHF
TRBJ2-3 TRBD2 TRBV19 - TGTGCCAGTAGTATGTTACTAGCGGGGGCCACAGATACGCAGTATTTT CASSMLLAGATDTQYF
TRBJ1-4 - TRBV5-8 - TGTGCCAGCAGCTCCCCCCGGCCTGGTGAAAAACTGTTTTTT CASSSPRPGEKLFF
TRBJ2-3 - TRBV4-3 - TGCGCCAGCAGCCAACGGAACACAGTTGCAGATACGCAGTATTTT CASSQRNTVADTQYF
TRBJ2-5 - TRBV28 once TGTGCCAGCAGTTTGTCAACTACCGCGGGGACCCAGTACTTC CASSLSTTAGTQYF
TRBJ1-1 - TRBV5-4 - TGTGCCAGCAGCTTTAGCTTAGAGTACACTGAAGCTTTCTTT CASSFSLEYTEAFF
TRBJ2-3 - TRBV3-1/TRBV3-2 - TGTGCCAGCAGCCTCGGGGCTGCAGATACGCAGTATTTT CASSLGAADTQYF
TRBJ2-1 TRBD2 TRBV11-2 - TGTGCCAGCAGCCGAAGAGGACCCGCAACGGGGGGTTACAATGAGCAGTTCTTC CASSRRGPATGGYNEQFF
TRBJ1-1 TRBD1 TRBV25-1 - TGTGCCAGCAGTGACCCTCGACAGGGGGAGGTGGCTGAAGCTTTCTTT CASSDPRQGEVAEAFF
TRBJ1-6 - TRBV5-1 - TGCGCCAGCAGCGGGAGAGCAGGGAGCTCCTATAATTCACCCCTCCACTTT CASSGRAGSSYNSPLHF
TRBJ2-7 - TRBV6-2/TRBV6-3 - TGTGCCAGCAGTTACTCGAGAGTAAGCCGACACTCACCTCTGGAGCAGTACTTC CASSYSRVSRHSPLEQYF
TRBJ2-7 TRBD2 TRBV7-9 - TGTGCCAGCAGCCCTTGGGGACTAGCGGGAGACGAGCAGTACTTC CASSPWGLAGDEQYF
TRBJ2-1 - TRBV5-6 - TGTGCCAGCAGCAGTTACAATGAGCAGTTCTTC CASSSYNEQFF
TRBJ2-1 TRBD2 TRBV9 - TGTGCCAGCAGCGTCTCCCCGGGACTAGCGGGAATGTTCTTC CASSVSPGLAGMFF
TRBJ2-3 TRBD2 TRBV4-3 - TGCGCCAGCAGCCAAGCGCGCGGGGGGGCAGATACGCAGTATTTT CASSQARGGADTQYF
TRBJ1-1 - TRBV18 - TGTGCCAGCTCACCGAACACAGGTCTCGACACTGAAGCTTTCTTT CASSPNTGLDTEAFF
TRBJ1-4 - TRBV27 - TGTGCCAGCGGACCCAGCGGGCGAGTAAGGGAAAAACTGTTTTTT CASGPSGRVREKLFF
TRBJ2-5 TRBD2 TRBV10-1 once TGCGCCAGCAGTGAAAGCGGGAAAGGACAAGAGACCCAGTACTTC CASSESGKGQETQYF
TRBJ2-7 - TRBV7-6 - TGTGCCAGCAGCTTAGCTAAGGGTCCCTACGAGCAGTACTTC CASSLAKGPYEQYF
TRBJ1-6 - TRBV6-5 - TGTGCCAGCAGTTCTCCGGGCAGGGGAGATTCACCCCTCCACTTT CASSSPGRGDSPLHF
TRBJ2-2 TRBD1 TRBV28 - TGTGCCAGCAGTCCCCAGGGGGCCCCGAACACCGGGGAGCTGTTTTTT CASSPQGAPNTGELFF
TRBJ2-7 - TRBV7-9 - TGTGCCAGCAGCCCCCGACAGAGGGCCCACGAGCAGTACTTC CASSPRQRAHEQYF
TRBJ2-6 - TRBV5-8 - TGTGCCAGCAGCTTGCACTACTCTGGGGCCAACGTCCTGACTTTC CASSLHYSGANVLTF
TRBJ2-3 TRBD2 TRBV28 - TGTGCCAGCAGTGAAACTAGCGGGGGGGGTGAGAATACGCAGTATTTT CASSETSGGGENTQYF
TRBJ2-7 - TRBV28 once TGTGCCAGCAGTTTTCAGGGCGGGCCCTACGAGCAGTACTTC CASSFQGGPYEQYF
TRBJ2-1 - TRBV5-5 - TGTGCCAGCAGCTTGATCCCCCAGGGGCGGGACGGGCGGAATGAGCAGTTCTTC CASSLIPQGRDGRNEQFF
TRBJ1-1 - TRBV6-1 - TGTGCCAGCAGTGAAGGACACACGGGCCAAAAGGCGGCTTTCTTT CASSEGHTGQKAAFF
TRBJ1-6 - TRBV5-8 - TGTGCCAGCAGCTTCTTAGTGGGGGGGAGCTCCTATAATTCACCCCTCCACTTT CASSFLVGGSSYNSPLHF
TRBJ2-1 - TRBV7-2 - TGTGCCAGCAGCTTTATGACGGTCCCTTCCTACAATGAGCAGTTCTTC CASSFMTVPSYNEQFF
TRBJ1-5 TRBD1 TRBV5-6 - TGTGCCAGCAGCACAGGGGGGTACCCGCGCAATCAGCCCCAGCATTTT CASSTGGYPRNQPQHF
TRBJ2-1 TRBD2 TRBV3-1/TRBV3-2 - TGTGCCAGCAGCCAAGGGGGACTAGCAAATGAGCAGTTCTTC CASSQGGLANEQFF
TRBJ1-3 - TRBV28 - TGTGCCAGCATTCCGGGCGGGGGGGTGCCTGGAAACACCATATATTTT CASIPGGGVPGNTIYF
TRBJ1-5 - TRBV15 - TGTGCCACCAGCAGAGATATGGGGGGCACCCTGACCCAGCATTTT CATSRDMGGTLTQHF
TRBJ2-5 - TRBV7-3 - TGTGCCAGCAGCTTTTCAGGGGCGGAGACCCAGTACTTC CASSFSGAETQYF
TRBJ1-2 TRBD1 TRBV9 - TGTGCCAGCAGCGTAGGAGGGACAGGGGAAAATGGCTACACCTTC CASSVGGTGENGYTF
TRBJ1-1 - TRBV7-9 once TGTGCCAGCAGCTTATATCTTGGGGAATCGAACACTGAAGCTTTCTTT CASSLYLGESNTEAFF
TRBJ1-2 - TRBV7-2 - TGTGCCAGCAGCCGACTTGGGGGCTACACCTTC CASSRLGGYTF
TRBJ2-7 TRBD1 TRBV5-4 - TGTGCCAGCAGCTTGGCCGGGACAGGCTCCGAGCAGTACTTC CASSLAGTGSEQYF
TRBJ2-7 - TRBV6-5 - TGTGCCAGCAAGGGGGATTACGAGCAGTACTTC CASKGDYEQYF
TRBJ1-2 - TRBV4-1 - TGCGCCAGCAGCCAAGTCCCTGGGCGGAACTATGGCTACACCTTC CASSQVPGRNYGYTF